This TCR beta chain was found in a study of cytomegalovirus exposure and HLA in healthy donors. The CDR3 has 12 amino acids. V lost 3 bases to trimming and J lost 6 bases, with 10 bases between them. Germline V CDR1 and CDR2: SGHDT, YYEEEE. PCR used 60 Vbeta primers and 13 Jbeta primers. TCRdb keeps only in-frame clones here, not all; method: immunoSEQ multiplex PCR. The sample shows over 100,000 clones, around 64% of them seen only once. The receptor comes from a man aged 25 to 45 in good health and CMV-seropositive. The rearrangement uses TRBV5-6 and TRBJ2-7; no reliable D call. The sequencing input was PBMCs. CDR3 sequence reads: CASSSPPGEQYF. The CDR3, as DNA: TGTGCCAGCAGCTCGCCCCCGGGCGAGCAGTACTTC.